This is a list of T cell receptor beta chains from one sample in a study of T cell responses to AZD1222 COVID-19 vaccine. Clones were read by immunoSEQ multiplex PCR, and TCRdb kept only the in-frame ones, dropping some. The sample holds about 120,000 clones, around 85% seen once. The sample consisted of peripheral blood, taken on day 0 of AZD1222 vaccination. Receptors were obtained from an adult in good health. Each CDR3 is given with its conserved first and last residue. Each record gives: D gene, V gene, J gene, clone size, CDR3 DNA, CDR3 protein. D genes are given only for firm matches. The size entry is marked missing in some rows and otherwise reads once, few, many or a size class.

D: NA
V: TRBV10-2
J: TRBJ2-7
size: NA
DNA: TGCGCCAGCAGTGAATTGAGGGTCGGAGAGCAGTACTTC
CDR3: CASSELRVGEQYF

D: NA
V: TRBV18
J: TRBJ2-5
size: NA
DNA: TGTGCCAGCTCACCTTTCATAGGGGAAGAGACCCAGTACTTC
CDR3: CASSPFIGEETQYF

D: TRBD1
V: TRBV7-3
J: TRBJ2-1
size: NA
DNA: TGTGCCAGCAGCTCCTCGGACAGGGCCCCCTACAATGAGCAGTTCTTC
CDR3: CASSSSDRAPYNEQFF

D: NA
V: TRBV21-1
J: TRBJ2-7
size: NA
DNA: TGTGCCAGCAGCAATGGGCCCCCGAGGGGATCCTACGAGCAGTACTTC
CDR3: CASSNGPPRGSYEQYF

D: TRBD1
V: TRBV27
J: TRBJ1-2
size: NA
DNA: TGTGCCAGCAGTGCCTACAGGGGGAGCTATAATGGCTACACCTTC
CDR3: CASSAYRGSYNGYTF

D: NA
V: TRBV5-6
J: TRBJ2-7
size: NA
DNA: TGTGCCAGCAGCCTATTGGCAGGGTTAGAGCAGTACTTC
CDR3: CASSLLAGLEQYF

D: NA
V: TRBV3-1/TRBV3-2
J: TRBJ1-2
size: NA
DNA: TGTGCCAGCAGCCAGACAGGAGAGGGGTATGGCTACACCTTC
CDR3: CASSQTGEGYGYTF

D: NA
V: TRBV24-1
J: TRBJ1-5
size: NA
DNA: TGTGCCACCGAACAGGGCCCTAATCAGCCCCAGCATTTT
CDR3: CATEQGPNQPQHF

D: NA
V: TRBV30
J: TRBJ2-7
size: few
DNA: TGTGCCTGGAGTGATGGCATTACCTACGAGCAGTACTTC
CDR3: CAWSDGITYEQYF

D: TRBD1
V: TRBV6-5
J: TRBJ2-3
size: NA
DNA: TGTGCCAGCACCAAACAGGGGCTGGCAGATACGCAGTATTTT
CDR3: CASTKQGLADTQYF

D: TRBD1
V: TRBV19
J: TRBJ2-3
size: NA
DNA: TGTGCCAGTAGTGCCCTCAGGACAGGAAGAATCACAGATACGCAGTATTTT
CDR3: CASSALRTGRITDTQYF

D: NA
V: TRBV6-1
J: TRBJ1-3
size: once
DNA: TGTGCCAGCAGTGACCCTACAGGAAACACCATATATTTT
CDR3: CASSDPTGNTIYF

D: NA
V: TRBV7-9
J: TRBJ1-5
size: few
DNA: TGTGCCAGCAGCCCCCAGGCCAATCAGCCCCAGCATTTT
CDR3: CASSPQANQPQHF

D: NA
V: TRBV10-3
J: TRBJ2-5
size: NA
DNA: TGTGCCATCAGTGAGACTCGGACGCAAGAGACCCAGTACTTC
CDR3: CAISETRTQETQYF

D: TRBD1
V: TRBV5-1
J: TRBJ1-1
size: NA
DNA: TGCGCCAGCAGCGGGGGGACAGGGATGAACACTGAAGCTTTCTTT
CDR3: CASSGGTGMNTEAFF

D: TRBD2
V: TRBV7-9
J: TRBJ2-2
size: NA
DNA: TGTGCCAGCAGCCCACCGTCGCTAGCGGGGACCGGGGAGCTGTTTTTT
CDR3: CASSPPSLAGTGELFF

D: NA
V: TRBV7-9
J: TRBJ2-7
size: NA
DNA: TGTGCCAGCAGCTCAGTCGGGATCTACGAGCAGTACTTC
CDR3: CASSSVGIYEQYF

D: TRBD2
V: TRBV7-8
J: TRBJ2-2
size: NA
DNA: TGTGCCAGCAGCTTAGTTCGGGAGGGTGGCACCGGGGAGCTGTTTTTT
CDR3: CASSLVREGGTGELFF

D: NA
V: TRBV24-1
J: TRBJ2-3
size: NA
DNA: TGTGCCACCAGTGAAGCAGGGACAGATACGCAGTATTTT
CDR3: CATSEAGTDTQYF

D: TRBD1
V: TRBV5-1
J: TRBJ2-6
size: NA
DNA: TGCGCCAGCAAGACAGGGGTGGGCGCTGGGGCCAACGTCCTGACTTTC
CDR3: CASKTGVGAGANVLTF

D: NA
V: TRBV7-2
J: TRBJ2-3
size: NA
DNA: TGTGCCAGCAGCTTAGTCCCCCTCCCGCCGGGTACGCAGTATTTT
CDR3: CASSLVPLPPGTQYF

D: TRBD2
V: TRBV2
J: TRBJ2-1
size: NA
DNA: TGTGCCAGCGGGGGTACTAGCGTGGATAATGAGCAGTTCTTC
CDR3: CASGGTSVDNEQFF

D: TRBD2
V: TRBV7-8
J: TRBJ2-1
size: NA
DNA: TGTGCCAGCAGCTCTAGACTAGCGAGCTACAATGAGCAGTTCTTC
CDR3: CASSSRLASYNEQFF

D: TRBD1
V: TRBV10-3
J: TRBJ1-6
size: NA
DNA: TGTGCCATCGGGGGGACAGCGCATTCACCCCTCCACTTT
CDR3: CAIGGTAHSPLHF

D: NA
V: TRBV6-5
J: TRBJ2-7
size: NA
DNA: TGTGCCAGCAGCGGGTCTGGATGGGAGCAGTACTTC
CDR3: CASSGSGWEQYF

D: NA
V: TRBV30
J: TRBJ2-1
size: NA
DNA: TGTGCCTGGAAGATACGTGGCAATGAGCAGTTCTTC
CDR3: CAWKIRGNEQFF

D: TRBD2
V: TRBV5-1
J: TRBJ2-1
size: NA
DNA: TGCGCCAGCAGCTTGCGGGAGGGCCACAATGAGCAGTTCTTC
CDR3: CASSLREGHNEQFF

D: NA
V: TRBV19
J: TRBJ2-1
size: NA
DNA: TGTGCCAGTAGCCTCGGAGTTGGAGAGGGGCCCTACAATGAGCAGTTCTTC
CDR3: CASSLGVGEGPYNEQFF

D: TRBD2
V: TRBV24-1
J: TRBJ2-1
size: NA
DNA: TGTGCCACCTCCGGGACTAGCGTCGTAAGTGAGCAGTTCTTC
CDR3: CATSGTSVVSEQFF

D: TRBD2
V: TRBV15
J: TRBJ2-6
size: NA
DNA: TGTGCCACCAGCAGAGCCCCGACTAGCGGGAGCTCTGGGGCCAACGTCCTGACTTTC
CDR3: CATSRAPTSGSSGANVLTF

D: TRBD1
V: TRBV5-4
J: TRBJ2-5
size: NA
DNA: TGTGCCAGCAGCACTAGGACAGGGGGAGAGACCCAGTACTTC
CDR3: CASSTRTGGETQYF

D: NA
V: TRBV19
J: TRBJ1-5
size: NA
DNA: TGTGCCAGTAGTAAATCTAGCAATCAGCCCCAGCATTTT
CDR3: CASSKSSNQPQHF

D: NA
V: TRBV5-1
J: TRBJ2-7
size: NA
DNA: TGCGCCAGCAGCTTCCGGGACGGGAGCTCCTACGAGCAGTACTTC
CDR3: CASSFRDGSSYEQYF

D: TRBD1
V: TRBV19
J: TRBJ1-5
size: NA
DNA: TGTGCCAGTAGCGGGACAGGGGGCGAACCCCAGCATTTT
CDR3: CASSGTGGEPQHF

D: NA
V: TRBV6-1
J: TRBJ1-2
size: NA
DNA: TGTGCCAGCAGTGAAGCCCGGACCGCTAACTATGGCTACACCTTC
CDR3: CASSEARTANYGYTF

D: NA
V: TRBV28
J: TRBJ1-1
size: NA
DNA: TGTGCCAGCAGTCGGGAGGGCTGGGGGACTGAAGCTTTCTTT
CDR3: CASSREGWGTEAFF

D: NA
V: TRBV7-9
J: TRBJ2-1
size: NA
DNA: TGTGCCAGCAGCTTCGTCCGGGATGAGCAGTTCTTC
CDR3: CASSFVRDEQFF

D: NA
V: TRBV12-5
J: TRBJ2-6
size: NA
DNA: TGTGCTAGTGCCGCCGTCCTACCTGGGGCCAACGTCCTGACTTTC
CDR3: CASAAVLPGANVLTF

D: NA
V: TRBV29-1
J: TRBJ1-1
size: few
DNA: TGCAGCGGTATAATTAGAGGGACCGGCACTGAAGCTTTCTTT
CDR3: CSGIIRGTGTEAFF

D: TRBD2
V: TRBV19
J: TRBJ2-1
size: NA
DNA: TGTGCCAGTAGTGGGTTAGCGGGAGTAGGGGAGCAGTTCTTC
CDR3: CASSGLAGVGEQFF

D: NA
V: TRBV27
J: TRBJ1-2
size: NA
DNA: TGTGCCAGCAGTTTAGAATTTCGGCGGGGGGTCAGGAATGGCTACACCTTC
CDR3: CASSLEFRRGVRNGYTF

D: NA
V: TRBV28
J: TRBJ2-1
size: NA
DNA: TGTGCCAGCGTGACTGGTTCGTATGAGCAGTTCTTC
CDR3: CASVTGSYEQFF

D: TRBD1
V: TRBV5-4
J: TRBJ2-5
size: NA
DNA: TGTGCCAGCAGCACTTACGCGGACAGGAAGGAGTACTTC
CDR3: CASSTYADRKEYF

D: NA
V: TRBV5-1
J: TRBJ1-1
size: NA
DNA: TGCGCCAGCAGCTTGGAGCCGCGTAACACTGAAGCTTTCTTT
CDR3: CASSLEPRNTEAFF

D: NA
V: TRBV21-1
J: TRBJ1-5
size: NA
DNA: TGTGCCAGCAGCTGGAGGGGGTACAATCAGCCCCAGCATTTT
CDR3: CASSWRGYNQPQHF

D: TRBD1
V: TRBV7-8
J: TRBJ1-1
size: NA
DNA: TGTGCCAGCAGCTTACCCACAGGGGGCAGGACTGAAGCTTTCTTT
CDR3: CASSLPTGGRTEAFF

D: TRBD1
V: TRBV19
J: TRBJ1-2
size: NA
DNA: TGTGCCAGTAGTGAGGACAGGGGATACTATGGCTACACCTTC
CDR3: CASSEDRGYYGYTF

D: NA
V: TRBV5-1
J: TRBJ2-7
size: NA
DNA: TGCGCCAGCAGCCCCTGGGAATCTGGCAGAGGCTACGAGCAGTACTTC
CDR3: CASSPWESGRGYEQYF

D: NA
V: TRBV18
J: TRBJ1-1
size: once
DNA: TGTGCCAGCTCGCCATTGTCCACGGGCGCTGAAGCTTTCTTT
CDR3: CASSPLSTGAEAFF

D: NA
V: TRBV7-2
J: TRBJ2-5
size: NA
DNA: TGTGCCAGCAGCTTAGTTCGGGGTCTGGGTGAGACCCAGTACTTC
CDR3: CASSLVRGLGETQYF

D: NA
V: TRBV5-6
J: TRBJ2-1
size: NA
DNA: TGTGCCAGCAGCTTGGATAGGACAATCGATGAGCAGTTCTTC
CDR3: CASSLDRTIDEQFF